The TCR beta chain described here comes from a study of early T cells in non-severe SARS-CoV-2 infection. This clonotype was seen many times. TCRdb redid the calling of the 5' RACE reads with MiXCR, one entry per CDR3 protein. The sample holds under 70,000 distinct CDR3 sequences, approximately 6.1% seen once. Trimming cost V 4 bases and J 2 bases, with 16 bases left between them. The CDR3 has 16 residues. Per the germline V gene, CDR1 is SGHTA and CDR2 is FQGNSA. The TCR sequence derives from an adult who was a healthcare worker with PCR-confirmed SARS-CoV-2 infection or an uninfected control (not recorded which). The chain is built from TRBV7-2 and TRBJ2-3; tentatively, D is TRBD1 (5 bases). The specimen was whole blood, collected at baseline. CDR3 amino acids: CASSSAEQEFTDTQYF. The CDR3 nucleotides are TGTGCCAGCAGCTCAGCAGAACAGGAGTTCACAGATACGCAGTATTTT. The entire variable domain, with the rest obtained from reference TRBV7-2 and TRBJ2-3, is as follows: GAGVSQSPSNKVTEKGKDVELRCDPISGHTALYWYRQSLGQGLEFLIYFQGNSAPDKSGLPSDRFSAERTGGSVSTLTIQRTQQEDSAVYLCASSSAEQEFTDTQYFGPGTRLTVL.